The T cell receptor beta chain under discussion was sequenced for a study of human T cells and chemical hapten exposure. TCRdb processed the RACE reads anew with MiXCR; each CDR3 protein has one entry. The sample consists of approximately 260,000 distinct CDR3 sequences, approximately 7.5% of them appearing once. The CDR3 is made up of 14 amino acids. CDR1 is MDHEN and CDR2 is SYDVKM in the germline V gene. Trimming cost V 0 bases and J 2 bases, with 8 bases left between them. This clonotype was counted a few times. The time point denotes: pre-sensitization, week 0. Treatment denoted: therapeutic diphenylcyclopropenone sensitization with weekly scalp DPC.

The specimen was whole blood, collected in connection with sensitization to the hapten diphenylcyclopropenone (DPC). The sequence derives from a man aged 18 to 29 with alopecia areata. Some clones in this sample may be carry-over from other donors' samples. The chain uses TRBV28 and TRBJ2-7; perhaps TRBD1 as D (6 bases). Here the CDR3 reads CASSLWGTTYEQYF. In DNA, the CDR3 is TGTGCCAGCAGTTTATGGGGGACAACCTACGAGCAGTACTTC.